A single sample is the source of the 10 T cell receptor beta chains below, sequenced in a study of identical twins. TCRdb independently ran MiXCR on the 5' RACE reads; one entry per CDR3 protein. This sample has hundreds of thousands of distinct CDR3 sequences, with about 20% found just once. Separately, the same data were catalogued under a study of T cells expressing NK-cell markers.

The sequencing sample was made of PBMCs. The receptors were sampled from a woman aged 18-29 years in good health.

This clonotype was found a few times. The chain links TRBV27 to TRBJ2-1; D is undetermined. The CDR3 is 15 amino acids. Per the germline V gene, CDR1 is MNHEY and CDR2 is SMNVEV (reference sequence). Trimming took off 0 bases at V and 4 bases at J, with 10 bases between the two ends. In DNA form, the CDR3 reads TGTGCCAGCAGTTTATCATCGGCCCAATACAATGAGCAGTTCTTC. Its translation is CASSLSSAQYNEQFF.

This clonotype was found many times. V usage is TRBV27 and J usage is TRBJ2-5; TRBD1 aligns across 7 bases. This CDR3 spans 15 amino acids. The germline CDR1 and CDR2 sequences are MNHEY and SMNVEV (reference sequence). J gave up 4 bases and V 0 bases, and 5 bases lay outside the gene matches. CDR3 DNA: TGTGCCAGCAGTTTATCCGGCCACAGGGGAGAGACCCAGTACTTC. This translates into CASSLSGHRGETQYF.

V and J are TRBV9 and TRBJ2-5; possibly TRBD2 for D (5 bases). Trimming took 2 bases from V and 5 from J, leaving 13 bases between them. Germline CDR1 reads SGDLS; CDR2 reads YYNGEE. This CDR3 has 14 residues. The chain's CDR3 is CASSVSTRGETQYF. As DNA, the CDR3 is TGTGCCAGCAGCGTTTCCACTAGAGGGGAGACCCAGTACTTC.

V and J are TRBV19 and TRBJ2-7, with 9 bases that match TRBD1. Germline CDR1 and CDR2: LNHDA and SQIVND (reference sequence). CDR3 length: 13 amino acids. V shed 9 bases, J shed 3 bases, and the junction held 6 bases outside the gene matches. CDR3 region: CASGGQGLYEQYF. The CDR3 DNA is TGTGCCAGCGGGGGACAGGGCCTCTACGAGCAGTACTTC.

This clonotype was seen a few times. This sequence joins TRBV20-1 and TRBJ2-7, with D perhaps matching TRBD2 (6 bases). Germline loops: CDR1 DFQATT, CDR2 SNEGSKA (reference sequence). The CDR3 has 14 residues. Trimming left V 3 bases short and J 2 bases short, with 14 bases between. The CDR3 sequence: CSASASEYPYEQYF. DNA for the CDR3: TGCAGTGCTAGCGCTAGCGAGTACCCCTACGAGCAGTACTTC.

The sample holds many counts of this clonotype. The V call is TRBV2, the J call TRBJ2-5; D may be TRBD1 (8 bases). Germline V gene lookup returns CDR1 SNHLY and CDR2 FYNNEI. The V end was cut by 7 bases, the J end by 5 bases, with 11 bases between. This CDR3 has 12 residues. This chain's CDR3 is CASNRGGETQYF. The CDR3, as DNA: TGTGCCAGCAACAGGGGGGGGGAGACCCAGTACTTC.

V is TRBV9 and J is TRBJ2-5, with 7 bases that match TRBD2. Germline CDR1 SGDLS, CDR2 YYNGEE. The junction had 8 bases not matched to a gene; V was cut back by 3 bases and J by 3 bases. The CDR3 contains 15 residues. CDR3 nucleotide sequence: TGTGCCAGCAGCGACCGGGACTACCCTAAAGAGACCCAGTACTTC. Translation: CASSDRDYPKETQYF.

This clonotype was seen repeatedly, ten times or more. This chain connects TRBV5-1 to TRBJ1-2; weak D call: TRBD1 (5 bases). Germline-derived CDR1 and CDR2 are SGHRS and YFSETQ. The CDR3 has 12 residues. V gave up 4 bases and J gave up 8 bases, with 12 bases separating them. This CDR3 reads CASSQQRGGYTF. The CDR3 DNA follows: TGCGCCAGCAGCCAGCAGAGGGGAGGCTACACCTTC.

The rearrangement uses TRBV27 and TRBJ1-1, with no clear D. V was clipped by 11 bases and J by 1 base, with 11 bases between them. The CDR3 is made up of 12 amino acids. Germline loops: CDR1 MNHEY, CDR2 SMNVEV (reference sequence). The CDR3 sequence: CASQEGNTEAFF. In nucleotides, the CDR3 is TGTGCCTCCCAGGAGGGGAACACTGAAGCTTTCTTT.

This clonotype has a handful of counts. The gene calls are TRBV20-1 and TRBJ2-5; no clear D. In germline, CDR1 is DFQATT, CDR2 SNEGSKA (reference sequence). Trimming shortened V by 1 base and J by 5 bases, and 11 bases separated the two germline ends. The CDR3 is 13 amino acids. As DNA, the CDR3 is TGCAGTGCTAGAGTGGGCAGGATGGAGACCCAGTACTTC. Its translation is CSARVGRMETQYF.